These 5 T cell receptor beta chains share one sample of origin, sequenced in a study of CD8 T cells in ankylosing spondylitis. Study-wide results and caveats: A motif in TCR beta, a set of under 10 highly homologous variants, appeared characteristic of ankylosing spondylitis blood.

Which antigens these TCRs recognize remains unknown. TCRdb reanalysed the 5' RACE reads using MiXCR and keeps one entry per CDR3 protein. The data hold some 400,000 distinct CDR3 sequences, with 20% to 25% observed a single time. The specimen was blood, either unsorted or a sorted T cell fraction (not recorded which). The source is a male donor with ankylosing spondylitis.

This sequence joins TRBV5-5 and TRBJ2-2, with 9 nucleotides matching TRBD1. J lost 0 bases, V lost 4 bases, and 4 bases had no gene match. Per the germline V gene, CDR1 is SGHKS and CDR2 is YYEKEE (reference sequence). The CDR3 consists of 16 residues. The CDR3: CASSPQGAANTGELFF. The CDR3 DNA is TGTGCCAGCAGCCCACAGGGGGCGGCGAACACCGGGGAGCTGTTTTTT.

This clonotype was recorded a few times. The chain is built from TRBV5-8 and TRBJ2-3, with TRBD2 identical over 8 bases. Trimming removed 4 bases from V and 6 bases from J; junction bases left unmatched: 10. This CDR3 contains 15 residues. The V gene's germline CDR1 is SGHTS and CDR2 YDEGEE. This chain's CDR3 is CASSQLAAGGDTQYF. CDR3 in DNA: TGTGCCAGCAGCCAACTAGCGGCCGGGGGGGATACGCAGTATTTT. Supplemented by reference TRBV5-8 and TRBJ2-3, the full variable domain reads EAGVTQSPTHLIKTRGQQATLRCSPISGHTSVYWYQQALGLGLQFLLWYDEGEERNRGNFPPRFSGRQFPNYSSELNVNALELEDSALYLCASSQLAAGGDTQYFGPGTRLTVL.

The J gene is TRBJ1-5, the V gene TRBV20-1; D call uncertain. Germline values: CDR1 DFQATT, CDR2 SNEGSKA (reference sequence). This CDR3 is built from 15 residues. V was shortened by 6 bases and J by 0 bases, with 15 bases between the two germline ends. The CDR3 reads CSATSILNSNQPQHF. Written as DNA, the CDR3 is TGCAGTGCCACCTCGATTCTGAATAGCAATCAGCCCCAGCATTTT.

The gene calls are TRBV29-1 and TRBJ2-7, with D maybe TRBD1 (5 bases). Germline assignment: CDR1 SQVTM and CDR2 ANQGSEA. V lost 1 base, J lost 5 bases, and 12 bases lay in between. CDR3 length: 13 residues. For the CDR3, the DNA is TGCAGCGTTGAAGTTGTCAGGGCCCACGAGCAGTACTTC. Its protein product is CSVEVVRAHEQYF.

This clonotype was found a few times. This chain joins TRBV5-1 and TRBJ1-1, with D uncertain. The CDR3 runs 14 residues. Germline CDR1 and CDR2: SGHRS and YFSETQ. The V and J ends lost 1 base and 1 base respectively, with 8 bases between them. CDR3 region: CASSLLAANTEAFF. CDR3 nucleotide sequence: TGCGCCAGCAGCTTGCTAGCGGCGAACACTGAAGCTTTCTTT.